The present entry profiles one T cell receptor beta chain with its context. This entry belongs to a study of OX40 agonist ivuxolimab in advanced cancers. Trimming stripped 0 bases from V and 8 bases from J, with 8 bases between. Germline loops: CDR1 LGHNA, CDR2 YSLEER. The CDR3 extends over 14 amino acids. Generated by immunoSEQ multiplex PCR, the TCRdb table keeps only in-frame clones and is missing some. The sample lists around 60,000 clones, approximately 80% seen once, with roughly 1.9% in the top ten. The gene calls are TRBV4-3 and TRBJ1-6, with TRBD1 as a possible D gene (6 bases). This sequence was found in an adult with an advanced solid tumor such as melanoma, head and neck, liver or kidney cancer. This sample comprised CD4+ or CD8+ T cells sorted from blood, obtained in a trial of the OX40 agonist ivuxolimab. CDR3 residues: CASSQEQGYSPLHF. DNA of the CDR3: TGCGCCAGCAGCCAAGAACAGGGTTATTCACCCCTCCACTTT.